This T cell receptor beta chain was captured by sequencing in a study of T cells in Graves' hyperthyroidism and ophthalmopathy (dated by TCRdb to the late 2010s). Regarding the study in general: Peripheral blood samples were taken at the time of initial diagnosis, prior to any treatment. According to the paper, TCR Vbeta CDR3 sequencing was carried out on more than 120 peripheral blood samples, which came from under 50 ophthalmopathy, some 73 hyperthyroidism and 17 progressor patients. In more than 5 Graves' hyperthyroidism patients, the study also compared T-cell repertoires from thyroid tissue with T-cell repertoires from blood. After sampling, hyperthyroidism patients received methimazole starting at 30 mg daily, and ophthalmopathy patients received high-dose intravenous methylprednisolone. The roughly 90 discovery patients were divided at random into training and test sets in a 7:3 ratio. TCR V-J signatures able to tell the groups apart were searched for in a discovery cohort of some 100 patients, of whom fewer than 45 had Graves' ophthalmopathy and around 56 had stable Graves' hyperthyroidism. Prospective prediction of ophthalmopathy was tested in an independent validation cohort of 18 to 20 hyperthyroidism patients and approximately 17 patients who later progressed to ophthalmopathy. Paper-wide results and their limitations: A model built on a 13 V-J signature distinguished ophthalmopathy from stable hyperthyroidism, reaching roughly 88% sensitivity and 81.08% specificity in cross-validation and 80%/75% in testing. Most expanded thyroid clonotypes (frequency above 0.001) were also detected in blood, suggesting blood repertoires may reflect thyroid immune responses. Sample size was not statistically predetermined, and investigators were not blinded to group allocation. In validation, progression to ophthalmopathy was predicted by the model with around 71% sensitivity and about 72% specificity, a median of about 6.4 months before onset.

TCR beta CDR3 regions were amplified from RNA transcripts. The TCR CDR3 was subjected to a first round of RT-PCR using the HTBI primer set and the Qiagen OneStep RT-PCR kit. Libraries were constructed in a second round of multiplex PCR, after which size selection and purification were performed. Sequencing of the libraries was done on an Illumina HiSeq2000 using paired-end 100 bp reads. The paper's data handling went like this. SOAPnuke was used to process the raw data, throwing out any read that contained adapters or uncalled bases, had a mean Phred below 15, or lacked an exact constant-primer or identifier match. COPE v1.2.5 was used to merge high-quality paired reads, and clonotypes were defined as unique nucleotide sequences. MiTCR v1.1 was used to align clonotypes to the IMGT TRBV, TRBD and TRBJ reference segments. The analysis included only V-J combinations with a frequency above 0.0001, which together covered approximately 99% of the repertoires. A TCS score was defined as the ratio of F50 (clonal expansion) to E x V (chaos), with BLOSUM62-based TCRdist applied between CDR3 peptides within each V-J. Welch's t-statistics and random forest reduced around 550 V-J features to 13, which were used in a naive Bayes classifier (R e1071). TCRdb cleaned the public reads at Q25 with fastp, built clones with MiXCR and kept in-frame beta chains. Entries that share a CDR3 protein sequence are merged under the most common genes and DNA. The V and J calls reflect TCRdb's pipeline rather than the authors' work. In all, the sample holds roughly 500,000 distinct CDR3 sequences, and more than 11% of those were seen once. The ten largest clones represent approximately 5.7% of the sample.

With respect to this clonotype: The antigen it recognizes is unknown. A read error is possible here, since a much larger clone lies one base away. As the CDR3 is not closed by the conserved phenylalanine or tryptophan, this likely results from a read error.

Hyperthyroidism patients were newly diagnosed, had a disease duration of under 2 months, and were aged 18 to 65 years. The study excluded patients with uncontrolled infections, other autoimmune diseases, pregnancy or lactation. Clinical symptoms, serum thyroxine and TRAb, thyroid ultrasound, and orbital computed tomography formed the basis for the diagnoses. For progressor patients, blood was drawn at the first diagnosis of hyperthyroidism, before any ophthalmopathy symptoms had appeared. Ficoll-Paque density gradient centrifugation was used to isolate PBMCs from 9.5 to 10 ml of fresh peripheral blood. Patients classed as progressors first received a Graves' hyperthyroidism diagnosis and then went on to develop ophthalmopathy during follow-up. Total RNA was extracted using Trizol reagent, and RNA quality was assessed on an Agilent 2100 Bioanalyzer. CDR1 SGHTA and CDR2 FQGNSA were looked up in the germline V gene. V is pruned by 0 bases and J by 3 bases, leaving 2 bases of the junction without a gene match. The CDR3 is 16 amino acids in total, end residues counted. Only the CDR3 DNA stays, 48 bases, in frame from base 1.

Input material: blood. This chain joins TRBV7-2 to TRBJ1-2; TRBD1 agrees with 12 junctional bases. This sequence originates from a woman aged 30 to 39 with Graves' hyperthyroidism that later progressed to Graves' ophthalmopathy. The CDR3 reads as follows: CASSLAGTGGDYGYTS. In nucleotide form, the sequence is TGTGCCAGCAGCTTAGCCGGGACAGGGGGCGACTATGGCTACACCTCC.